The 22 T cell receptor beta chains reported below all come from one sample, sequenced in a study of beta chain features in type 1 diabetes. All of the isolated RNA was reverse transcribed, so expressed TCRB transcripts were sequenced. The assay was immunoSEQ multiplex PCR, and TCRdb's table has in-frame clones only and misses some. Among about 360,000 clones listed, about 12% were seen once. The sequencing sample was made of naive CD4+ T cells from blood. These receptors were collected from a man between 18 and 35 years old in good health.

The CDR3 protein is CASSFEGAGGTEAFF. For the CDR3, the DNA is TGCGCCAGCAGCTTTGAGGGGGCCGGAGGGACTGAAGCTTTCTTT. The chain links TRBV5-1 to TRBJ1-1; TRBD1 agrees at 7 bases. Germline V lookup: CDR1 SGHRS, CDR2 YFSETQ. The CDR3 spans 15 residues. The J segment lost 5 bases and the V segment lost 2 bases, leaving 9 bases of the junction unmatched.

A few counts support this clone. This sequence joins TRBV27 and TRBJ1-5; weak D call: TRBD1 (5 bases). Between the trimmed V and J ends, which lost 4 bases and 0 bases, there was a span of 7 bases. Per the germline V gene, CDR1 is MNHEY and CDR2 is SMNVEV (reference sequence). This CDR3 contains 14 residues. CDR3 loop: CASSSDSSNQPQHF. For the CDR3, the DNA is TGTGCCAGCAGTTCCGACAGTAGCAATCAGCCCCAGCATTTT.

This clone was seen only a few times. The chain has TRBV7-2 and TRBJ2-5, with D uncertain. The V gene's germline CDR1 is SGHTA and CDR2 FQGNSA. The CDR3 has 14 residues. V was pared by 1 base and J by 1 base, with 7 bases between. CDR3 nucleotides: TGTGCCAGCAGCTTAGTAGTCCTCCAAGAGACCCAGTACTTC. This encodes CASSLVVLQETQYF.

The chain carries TRBV28 and TRBJ2-3; D unclear. The germline CDR1 and CDR2 sequences are MDHEN and SYDVKM. The CDR3 loop spans 14 amino acids. V was pared by 4 bases and J by 4 bases, with 12 bases between. In DNA form, the CDR3 reads TGTGCCAGCAGTTACCCCAAGTTAGCAGATACGCAGTATTTT. Protein sequence: CASSYPKLADTQYF.

The CDR3 DNA reads as TGTGCCACCAGCAGAGGAGGGACAGAAGAGACCCAGTACTTC. It yields the protein CATSRGGTEETQYF. The chain uses TRBV15 and TRBJ2-5, with 7 bases that match TRBD1. V was clipped by 1 base and J by 3 bases; unmatched bases: 2. There are 14 residues in the CDR3. Germline V gives CDR1 LNHNV, CDR2 YYDKDF (reference sequence).

This sequence joins TRBV7-3 and TRBJ2-3; possibly TRBD1 for D (5 bases). Trimming left V 3 bases short and J 3 bases short, with 13 bases between. The length of the CDR3 is 15 residues. CDR1 is SGHTA and CDR2 is FQGTGA in the germline V gene. Here the CDR3 reads CASSFQAGWTDTQYF. Here the CDR3 DNA reads TGTGCCAGCAGCTTCCAGGCAGGGTGGACAGATACGCAGTATTTT.

This clone was seen more than once but under ten times. V and J are TRBV4-1 and TRBJ2-5, with D possibly matching TRBD1 (7 bases). Germline values: CDR1 MGHRA, CDR2 YSYEKL. The CDR3 spans 14 residues. V was pared by 5 bases and J by 3 bases, with 13 bases between. The CDR3 DNA follows: TGCGCCAGCAGCATACAGGGGACTGAAGAGACCCAGTACTTC. It yields the protein CASSIQGTEETQYF.

The DNA of the CDR3 is TGTGCCTGGAGTGTTCGTCCAGGCGTAAACATGAACACTGAAGCTTTCTTT. This sequence encodes CAWSVRPGVNMNTEAFF. The chain combines TRBV30 with TRBJ1-1; unclear D gene. Germline CDR1 reads GTSNPN; CDR2 reads SVGIG (reference sequence). Trimming left V 0 bases short and J 0 bases short, with 17 bases between. The CDR3 is 17 amino acids.

This clone was found a few times. The chain carries TRBV10-3 and TRBJ2-1; 7 nucleotides line up with TRBD2. Losses at the gene ends were 2 bases for V and 10 bases for J; bases not matched to a gene: 17. The CDR3 is 17 amino acids. The V gene's germline CDR1 is ENHRY and CDR2 SYGVKD. The CDR3, as DNA: TGTGCCATCAGTGAGCGGGGCCCGGCAATCGGGAGGCTCGAGCAGTTCTTC. This codes for CAISERGPAIGRLEQFF.

This clone was counted only a few times. The V and J genes are TRBV10-3 and TRBJ2-7; 8 nucleotides line up with TRBD1. The CDR3 sequence is 14 residues long. V dropped 5 bases and J dropped 2; count of bases not matched to a gene: 5. CDR1 is ENHRY and CDR2 is SYGVKD in the germline V gene. CDR3 nucleotides: TGTGCCATCAGTAACAGGGGGGAGACCTACGAGCAGTACTTC. Amino acids: CAISNRGETYEQYF.

The chain is built from TRBV7-3 and TRBJ2-7; D possibly corresponds to TRBD2 (6 bases). Germline CDR1 is SGHTA and CDR2 is FQGTGA. The CDR3 runs to 14 residues. V shed 4 bases and J shed 5 bases, with 15 bases lying between them. The CDR3 protein is CASSSGRAGHEQYF. Written as DNA, the CDR3 is TGTGCCAGCAGCTCCGGACGGGCGGGGCACGAGCAGTACTTC.

This sequence joins TRBV10-3 and TRBJ1-3; D gene unclear. Germline CDR1 and CDR2: ENHRY and SYGVKD. V gave up 3 bases and J gave up 0 bases, with 9 bases separating them. CDR3 length equals 15 residues. The CDR3 here is CAISETLSSGNTIYF. CDR3 DNA sequence: TGTGCCATCAGTGAAACGTTGAGCTCTGGAAACACCATATATTTT.

The chain uses TRBV9 and TRBJ2-3, with 10 bases fitting TRBD2. The CDR3 sequence is 15 residues long. Germline lookup yields CDR1 SGDLS and CDR2 YYNGEE. Losses at the gene ends were 0 bases for V and 7 bases for J; bases not matched to a gene: 5. CDR3 region: CASSVDLAGANTQYF. CDR3 nucleotides: TGTGCCAGCAGCGTAGACCTAGCGGGGGCCAATACGCAGTATTTT.

This clone turned up a few times. The J gene is TRBJ2-1, the V gene TRBV6-5; 12 nucleotides match TRBD2. The germline V gene has CDR1 MNHEY and CDR2 SVGAGI. The J segment lost 9 bases and the V segment lost 6 bases, leaving 6 bases of the junction unmatched. The CDR3 runs to 14 residues. CDR3 sequence reads: CASRKTSGSTEQFF. CDR3 nucleotides: TGTGCCAGCAGGAAGACTAGCGGGAGCACTGAGCAGTTCTTC.

The chain recombines TRBV7-2 with TRBJ1-2; unclear D gene. Germline CDR1 SGHTA, CDR2 FQGNSA. V shed 1 base and J shed 8 bases, with 14 bases lying between them. The CDR3 runs 14 residues. CDR3 in DNA: TGTGCCAGCAGCTTAGGGTTCCCGGCGGGCGGCTACACCTTC. Translated, it gives CASSLGFPAGGYTF.

This clone was counted only a few times. CDR3: CASSYSGLAGDYEQYF. CDR3 DNA sequence: TGTGCCAGCAGTTACTCCGGACTAGCGGGGGACTACGAGCAGTACTTC. The chain joins TRBV6-5 to TRBJ2-7; TRBD2 matches at 13 bases. The trim removed 0 bases at V and 3 bases at J, leaving 2 bases unmatched. The CDR3 consists of 16 residues. The germline CDR1 and CDR2 sequences are MNHEY and SVGAGI.

This clone was counted only a few times. The chain employs TRBV18 and TRBJ2-6; 8 bases match TRBD1. The germline gives CDR1 KGHSH, CDR2 LQKENI. The V and J ends lost 5 bases and 2 bases, in that order; junction bases with no gene match: 2. CDR3 length: 15 residues. CDR3 DNA: TGTGCCAGCTCAAGCAGGGGGCCTGGGGCCAACGTCCTGACTTTC. It translates to CASSSRGPGANVLTF. The full variable domain, rest sourced from reference TRBV18 and TRBJ2-6, is NAGVMQNPRHLVRRRGQEARLRCSPMKGHSHVYWYRQLPEEGLKFMVYLQKENIIDESGMPKERFSAEFPKEGPSILRIQQVVRGDSAAYFCASSSRGPGANVLTFGAGSRLTVL.

This clone was observed a handful of times. The chain has TRBV25-1 and TRBJ1-5; D is undetermined. CDR3 size: 14 residues. The germline gives CDR1 MGHDK, CDR2 SYGVNS. Between the trimmed V and J ends, which lost 0 bases and 0 bases, there was a span of 3 bases. CDR3 sequence: CASSEYHSNQPQHF. DNA for the CDR3: TGTGCCAGCAGTGAATATCATAGCAATCAGCCCCAGCATTTT.

This clone was counted only a few times. The chain has TRBV29-1 and TRBJ1-1; maybe TRBD1 (5 bases). This CDR3 contains 13 residues. Germline V gives CDR1 SQVTM, CDR2 ANQGSEA. Trimming stripped 6 bases from V and 3 bases from J, with 14 bases between. CDR3 in amino acids: CSVLRTGDTEAFF. The CDR3 bases are TGCAGCGTATTAAGGACGGGGGACACTGAAGCTTTCTTT.

This clone was recorded a few times. The V gene is TRBV7-9, the J gene TRBJ2-3; 14 bases align to TRBD2. This CDR3 is 16 amino acids long. The trim removed 3 bases at V and 4 bases at J, leaving 3 bases unmatched. Per the germline V gene, CDR1 is SEHNR and CDR2 is FQNEAQ (reference sequence). This CDR3 is CASSFGLAGGADTQYF. The CDR3 DNA sequence: TGTGCCAGCAGCTTCGGACTAGCGGGGGGTGCAGATACGCAGTATTTT.

This clone has more than one count but fewer than ten. V is TRBV18 and J is TRBJ2-7, with 8 bases matching TRBD1. V dropped 3 bases and J dropped 2; count of bases not matched to a gene: 3. This CDR3 is 14 amino acids long. CDR1 is KGHSH and CDR2 is LQKENI in the germline V gene. CDR3 bases: TGTGCCAGCTCACCGGGACAGGCCACCTACGAGCAGTACTTC. This sequence encodes CASSPGQATYEQYF.

The gene calls are TRBV19 and TRBJ2-1; D gene unclear. V lost 1 base and J lost 12, with 10 bases in between. Per germline, CDR1 LNHDA and CDR2 SQIVND (reference sequence). This CDR3 spans 12 amino acids. The CDR3 spells CASSIGGSSQFF. The DNA for the CDR3 is TGTGCCAGTAGTATAGGCGGTTCTTCGCAGTTCTTC.